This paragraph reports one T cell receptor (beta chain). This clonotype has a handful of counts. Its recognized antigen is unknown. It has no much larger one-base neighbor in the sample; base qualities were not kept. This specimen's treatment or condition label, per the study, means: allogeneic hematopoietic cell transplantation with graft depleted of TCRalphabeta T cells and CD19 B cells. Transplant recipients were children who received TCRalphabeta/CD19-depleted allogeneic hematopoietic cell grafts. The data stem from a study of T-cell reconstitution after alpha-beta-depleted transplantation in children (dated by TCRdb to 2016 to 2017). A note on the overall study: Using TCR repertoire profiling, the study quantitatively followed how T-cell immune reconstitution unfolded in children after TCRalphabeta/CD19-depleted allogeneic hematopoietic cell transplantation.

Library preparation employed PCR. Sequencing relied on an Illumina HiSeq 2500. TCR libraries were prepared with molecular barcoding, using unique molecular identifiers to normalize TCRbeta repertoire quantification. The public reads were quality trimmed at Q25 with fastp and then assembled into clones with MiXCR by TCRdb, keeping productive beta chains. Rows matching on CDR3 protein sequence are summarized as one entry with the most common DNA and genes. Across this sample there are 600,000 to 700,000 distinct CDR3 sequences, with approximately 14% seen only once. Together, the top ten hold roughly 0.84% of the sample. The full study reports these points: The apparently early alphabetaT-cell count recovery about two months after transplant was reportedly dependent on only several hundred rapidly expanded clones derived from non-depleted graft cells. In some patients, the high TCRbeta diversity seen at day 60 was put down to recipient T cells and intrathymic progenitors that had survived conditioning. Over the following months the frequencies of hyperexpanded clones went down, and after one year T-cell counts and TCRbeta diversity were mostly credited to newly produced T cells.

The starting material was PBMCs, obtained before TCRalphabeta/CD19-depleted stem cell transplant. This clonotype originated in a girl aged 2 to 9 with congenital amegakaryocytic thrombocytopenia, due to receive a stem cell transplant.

DNA sequence: TGTGCCAGCAGCCCAAACGACCGGGGGACGGGTGGTGTTGGCTACACCTTC. Translated, it gives CASSPNDRGTGGVGYTF. The rearranged chain carries TRBV7-6 and TRBJ1-2, and TRBD1 may be the D gene, going by 5 matching bases. V sheds 5 bases and J sheds 7 bases, leaving 26 bases between their ends. Based on the germline V gene, the CDR1 and CDR2 sequences are SGHVS and FNYEAQ. The CDR3, cysteine through phenylalanine, is 17 amino acids long. Left in the record is the CDR3 DNA by itself, 51 bases read in frame from the first base.